This TCR beta chain derives from a study of T cell changes during pregnancy in multiple sclerosis. TCRdb keeps only in-frame clones here, not all; method: immunoSEQ multiplex PCR. This table has 75,000 to 85,000 clones, just over 90% appearing once. The CDR3 has 14 amino acids. The germline V and J ends were trimmed by 0 bases and 6 bases, with 10 bases remaining between them. CDR1 SGHDT and CDR2 YYEEEE come from the germline V gene. This TCR was recovered from a female donor with multiple sclerosis, enrolled in a pregnancy study. The sample here was peripheral blood, taken in the second trimester of pregnancy. This chain links TRBV5-6 with TRBJ1-3; no definite D call. This chain's CDR3 is CASSLVGVSNTIYF. The CDR3 coding sequence is TGTGCCAGCAGCTTGGTGGGCGTTTCAAACACCATATATTTT. The full variable domain, in which reference TRBV5-6 and TRBJ1-3 provide the parts outside the CDR3, is DAGVTQSPTHLIKTRGQQVTLRCSPKSGHDTVSWYQQALGQGPQFIFQYYEEEERQRGNFPDRFSGHQFPNYSSELNVNALLLGDSALYLCASSLVGVSNTIYFGEGSWLTVV.